This record covers a single T cell receptor (beta chain). The antigen remains undetermined. The record originates from a study of blood T cells in healthy people across ages. General study results and limits: Unsorted PBMCs ruled out conclusive naive versus antigen-experienced comparison. TCR beta diversity correlated strongly with naive T cell percentage. Higher diversity, along with more naive CD4+ cells, distinguished long-lived donors from aged donors.

The use of a sample-barcoded 5' primer and a J-beta primer mix characterized a second PCR of about 7 to 12 cycles. TCRdb ran MiXCR on the 5' RACE reads and lists one entry per CDR3 protein. The sample comprises about 810,000 distinct CDR3 sequences, about 36% of which are singletons, and about an eighth rests with the top ten. Germline V gives CDR1 DFQATT, CDR2 SNEGSKA (reference sequence). CDR3 length: 17 amino acids. With V trimmed by 4 bases and J by 2 bases, 14 bases remained unmatched. This TCR was sampled from a man younger than 35 in good health. Sequencing input: blood. The chain employs TRBV20-1 and TRBJ1-5; 7 bases line up with TRBD1. The CDR3 here is CSAIPLDRDFGNQPQHF. The CDR3 DNA follows: TGCAGTGCTATTCCTTTAGACAGGGACTTTGGCAATCAGCCCCAGCATTTT.